One T cell receptor (beta chain) is described in this entry. The V gene's germline CDR1 is SSHAT and CDR2 FNYEAQ (reference sequence). The germline V and J ends were trimmed by 5 bases and 5 bases, with 10 bases remaining between them. This CDR3 comprises 13 residues. These data come from a study of blood T cell repertoires in COVID-19. Study as a whole: Acute and convalescent COVID-19 samples came from the United States, Italy and Spain. Sources were T cells, B-cell-depleted T cells, or PBMCs; the material itself was cDNA or gDNA.

Per the original methods: Quantification of nucleated cells was approximated via reference gene primer amplification. The protocol was immunoSEQ multiplex PCR, while the TCRdb copy is restricted to in-frame clones and leaves out a portion. From that table come the V and J calls and clone size; the DNA was used to work out D and trimming. The top ten clones hold around a fifth of a sample with around 150,000 clones, about 80% of them seen once. Sequencing was done on a sample of peripheral blood. This chain joins TRBV7-7 and TRBJ2-1; D unclear. The sequence derives from an elderly woman with acute or convalescent COVID-19. The CDR3 DNA follows: TGTGCCAGCAGCCTTTCCCTAAACAATGAGCAGTTCTTC. Translation: CASSLSLNNEQFF.